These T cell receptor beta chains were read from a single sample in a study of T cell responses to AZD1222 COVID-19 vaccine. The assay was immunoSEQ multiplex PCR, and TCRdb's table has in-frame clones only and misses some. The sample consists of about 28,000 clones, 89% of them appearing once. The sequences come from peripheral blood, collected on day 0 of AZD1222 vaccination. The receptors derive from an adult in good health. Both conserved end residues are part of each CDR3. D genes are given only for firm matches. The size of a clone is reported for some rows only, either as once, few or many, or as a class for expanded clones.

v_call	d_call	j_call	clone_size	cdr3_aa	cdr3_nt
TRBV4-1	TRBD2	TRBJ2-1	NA	CASSSRLAGVYNEQFF	TGCGCCAGCAGCTCCCGACTAGCGGGAGTCTACAATGAGCAGTTCTTC
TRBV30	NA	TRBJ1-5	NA	CAWSVRGDQPQHF	TGTGCCTGGAGTGTACGAGGAGATCAGCCCCAGCATTTT
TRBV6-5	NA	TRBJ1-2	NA	CASRYTLDGNYGYTF	TGTGCCAGCAGATACACCTTGGACGGAAACTATGGCTACACCTTC
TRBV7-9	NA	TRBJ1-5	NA	CASSLDTYSNQPQHF	TGTGCCAGCAGCTTGGACACTTATAGCAATCAGCCCCAGCATTTT
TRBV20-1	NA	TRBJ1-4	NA	CSASPTGTQGFF	TGCAGTGCTAGTCCCACAGGGACCCAGGGGTTTTTT
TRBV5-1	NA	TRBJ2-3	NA	CASSLMSSADTQYF	TGCGCCAGCAGCTTGATGAGTTCTGCAGATACGCAGTATTTT
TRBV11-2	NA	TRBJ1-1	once	CASSLGVSTGAAFF	TGTGCCAGCAGCTTAGGTGTATCGACCGGGGCGGCTTTCTTT
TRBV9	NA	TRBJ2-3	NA	CASSRRTAERGTDTQYF	TGTGCCAGCAGCCGACGGACAGCCGAGAGGGGAACAGATACGCAGTATTTT
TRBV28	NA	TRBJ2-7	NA	CASTASWGATYEQYF	TGTGCCAGCACCGCCTCTTGGGGAGCGACCTACGAGCAGTACTTC
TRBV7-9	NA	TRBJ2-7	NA	CASSLAGTPTYEQYF	TGTGCCAGCAGCTTAGCTGGGACACCAACCTACGAGCAGTACTTC
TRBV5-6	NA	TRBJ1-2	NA	CASNPWGRYGYTF	TGTGCCAGCAACCCGTGGGGGCGCTATGGCTACACCTTC
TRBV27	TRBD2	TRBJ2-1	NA	CASRRRLAGGYNEQFF	TGTGCCAGCAGGCGCCGACTAGCGGGGGGCTACAATGAGCAGTTCTTC
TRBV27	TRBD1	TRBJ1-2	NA	CASSWTGYDGYTF	TGTGCCAGCAGCTGGACAGGGTATGATGGCTACACCTTC
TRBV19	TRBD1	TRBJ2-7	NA	CASSIGRQGASYEQYF	TGTGCCAGTAGTATAGGCCGACAGGGAGCAAGCTACGAGCAGTACTTC
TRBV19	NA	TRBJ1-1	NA	CASTALGVFKTEAFF	TGTGCCAGTACGGCCCTCGGTGTGTTTAAAACTGAAGCTTTCTTT
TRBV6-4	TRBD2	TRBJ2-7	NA	CASSDPSGSGYEQYF	TGTGCCAGCAGTGACCCTAGCGGGAGTGGGTACGAGCAGTACTTC